The rows below give T cell receptor beta chains drawn from one sample of a study of blood T cell repertoires in COVID-19. Assay used: immunoSEQ multiplex PCR; TCRdb lists only in-frame clones, some missing. The sample comprises 120,000 to 150,000 clones, about 87% of which are singletons, and roughly 5% rests with the top ten. Sequenced sample: peripheral blood. These TCRs come from a human donor in a cohort sampled during active COVID-19. Both conserved end residues are part of each CDR3. D genes are given only for firm matches. Clone size is stated in some rows and not others, as once, few, many or a class when expanded.

CDR3nt: TGCGCCAGCAGCCCCGGGGCTCTAGCGGGGGTACCTTACGAGCAGTACTTC
CDR3aa: CASSPGALAGVPYEQYF
j_gene: TRBJ2-7
v_gene: TRBV4-1
d_gene: TRBD2
abundance: .
len: 17

CDR3nt: TGCAGCGCTGTAGCGGGAGCATACAATGAGCAGTTCTTC
CDR3aa: CSAVAGAYNEQFF
j_gene: TRBJ2-1
v_gene: TRBV29-1
d_gene: TRBD2
abundance: once
len: 13

CDR3nt: TGTGCCAGTAGTATGCTAGGTAGCGGGAGGTCCAATGAGCAGTTCTTC
CDR3aa: CASSMLGSGRSNEQFF
j_gene: TRBJ2-1
v_gene: TRBV19
d_gene: TRBD2
abundance: .
len: 16

CDR3nt: TGTGCCACCAGTGATTACGGGGATAGCACAGATACGCAGTATTTT
CDR3aa: CATSDYGDSTDTQYF
j_gene: TRBJ2-3
v_gene: TRBV24-1
d_gene: .
abundance: .
len: 15

CDR3nt: TGTGCCACCAGCAGAAACCGGGACAGGGGGTCCGAGCAGTACTTC
CDR3aa: CATSRNRDRGSEQYF
j_gene: TRBJ2-7
v_gene: TRBV15
d_gene: TRBD1
abundance: few
len: 15

CDR3nt: TGTGCCAGCAGCCTGGGAGGAGCGAGCGAGCAGTACTTC
CDR3aa: CASSLGGASEQYF
j_gene: TRBJ2-7
v_gene: TRBV3-1/TRBV3-2
d_gene: .
abundance: few
len: 13

CDR3nt: TGCGCCAGCAGATTGGACAGGGAGTCCGATGGCTACACCTTC
CDR3aa: CASRLDRESDGYTF
j_gene: TRBJ1-2
v_gene: TRBV5-1
d_gene: TRBD1
abundance: .
len: 14

CDR3nt: TGTGCCAGCAGCTTATCCAGCGGGGGGGCTTACGAGCAGTACTTC
CDR3aa: CASSLSSGGAYEQYF
j_gene: TRBJ2-7
v_gene: TRBV7-2
d_gene: TRBD2
abundance: .
len: 15

CDR3nt: TGTGCCAGCACCCCATGGACTAGGGGGGAGACCCAGTACTTC
CDR3aa: CASTPWTRGETQYF
j_gene: TRBJ2-5
v_gene: TRBV7-8
d_gene: .
abundance: .
len: 14

CDR3nt: TGTGCCAGCAGTACGGGACAGGGGGCGGGTGGCTACACCTTC
CDR3aa: CASSTGQGAGGYTF
j_gene: TRBJ1-2
v_gene: TRBV6-5
d_gene: TRBD1
abundance: .
len: 14

CDR3nt: TGTGCCAGCACCTCTCTCCAAGAGACCCAGTACTTC
CDR3aa: CASTSLQETQYF
j_gene: TRBJ2-5
v_gene: TRBV28
d_gene: .
abundance: .
len: 12

CDR3nt: TGTGCCAGCAGTAACGGACATACATTTGGCGGCTACACCTTC
CDR3aa: CASSNGHTFGGYTF
j_gene: TRBJ1-2
v_gene: TRBV7-9
d_gene: .
abundance: .
len: 14

CDR3nt: TGTGCCAGCAGCTTGGGGGACAGGACCTACGGTGAGCAGTTCTTC
CDR3aa: CASSLGDRTYGEQFF
j_gene: TRBJ2-1
v_gene: TRBV5-6
d_gene: TRBD1
abundance: .
len: 15

CDR3nt: TGCGCCAGCAGCTTGGAGGGGGCGAACACTGAAGCTTTCTTT
CDR3aa: CASSLEGANTEAFF
j_gene: TRBJ1-1
v_gene: TRBV5-1
d_gene: TRBD1
abundance: .
len: 14

CDR3nt: TGTGCCAGCAGTAAGACAGGGAACACTGAAGCTTTCTTT
CDR3aa: CASSKTGNTEAFF
j_gene: TRBJ1-1
v_gene: TRBV6-5
d_gene: .
abundance: .
len: 13

CDR3nt: TGCGCCAGCAGCCAAGTTCAGCGGGGGATGACCGGGGAGCTGTTTTTT
CDR3aa: CASSQVQRGMTGELFF
j_gene: TRBJ2-2
v_gene: TRBV4-1
d_gene: TRBD2
abundance: few
len: 16

CDR3nt: TGTGCCAGCAGCTTAGTTCCGCAGGGTCGGGGAAACACCATATATTTT
CDR3aa: CASSLVPQGRGNTIYF
j_gene: TRBJ1-3
v_gene: TRBV7-6
d_gene: .
abundance: .
len: 16

CDR3nt: TGTGCCAGCAGCCCCCGTCAGCGGGGCAACAATGAGCAGTTCTTC
CDR3aa: CASSPRQRGNNEQFF
j_gene: TRBJ2-1
v_gene: TRBV7-3
d_gene: TRBD2
abundance: once
len: 15

CDR3nt: TGTGCCAGCAGGGTTATTGCGGGGGGGAGGGAGCAGTACTTC
CDR3aa: CASRVIAGGREQYF
j_gene: TRBJ2-7
v_gene: TRBV7-8
d_gene: TRBD2
abundance: .
len: 14

CDR3nt: TGTGCCACAGGGGGCTGGAGCACTGGAAACACCATATATTTT
CDR3aa: CATGGWSTGNTIYF
j_gene: TRBJ1-3
v_gene: TRBV7-9
d_gene: TRBD1
abundance: once
len: 14

CDR3nt: TGTGCCAGCAGGTCGACAGGGCCAGATTCACCCCTCCACTTT
CDR3aa: CASRSTGPDSPLHF
j_gene: TRBJ1-6
v_gene: TRBV2
d_gene: TRBD1
abundance: .
len: 14

CDR3nt: TGTGCCAGCAGTCAACTAGCGGGAGTGGCAGATACGCAGTATTTT
CDR3aa: CASSQLAGVADTQYF
j_gene: TRBJ2-3
v_gene: TRBV7-3
d_gene: TRBD2
abundance: .
len: 15

CDR3nt: TGTGCCAGCAGTTTTATTTCCTACAATGAGCAGTTCTTC
CDR3aa: CASSFISYNEQFF
j_gene: TRBJ2-1
v_gene: TRBV28
d_gene: .
abundance: once
len: 13

CDR3nt: TGTGCCAGTAGTCCCCGGACAGGGGTGAACACTGAAGCTTTCTTT
CDR3aa: CASSPRTGVNTEAFF
j_gene: TRBJ1-1
v_gene: TRBV19
d_gene: TRBD1
abundance: .
len: 15

CDR3nt: TGCGCCAGCAGTGGGGAACAGGGATTGAACACAGATACGCAGTATTTT
CDR3aa: CASSGEQGLNTDTQYF
j_gene: TRBJ2-3
v_gene: TRBV10-2
d_gene: .
abundance: .
len: 16

CDR3nt: TGTGCCAGCAACCCCCAAACGGGTCAGCCCCAGCATTTT
CDR3aa: CASNPQTGQPQHF
j_gene: TRBJ1-5
v_gene: TRBV28
d_gene: .
abundance: .
len: 13

CDR3nt: TGTGCCAGCAGTGAAGAGGCGGGATTACGCTCCTACAATGAGCAGTTCTTC
CDR3aa: CASSEEAGLRSYNEQFF
j_gene: TRBJ2-1
v_gene: TRBV6-1
d_gene: .
abundance: .
len: 17

CDR3nt: TGTGCCAGCAGTTACCGGCAGGGCCCTGAAGCTTTCTTT
CDR3aa: CASSYRQGPEAFF
j_gene: TRBJ1-1
v_gene: TRBV6-5
d_gene: .
abundance: .
len: 13

CDR3nt: TGTGCCACCCACGTCGGTCAGCCCCAGCATTTT
CDR3aa: CATHVGQPQHF
j_gene: TRBJ1-5
v_gene: TRBV3-1/TRBV3-2
d_gene: .
abundance: .
len: 11

CDR3nt: TGTGCCAGCAGTGTCTTTTGGACACTCGCAACTAATGAAAAACTGTTTTTT
CDR3aa: CASSVFWTLATNEKLFF
j_gene: TRBJ1-4
v_gene: TRBV2
d_gene: .
abundance: .
len: 17

CDR3nt: TGCAGCGTTAGGGCGACGACAGGGACGACTTCTGGGGCCAACGTCCTGACTTTC
CDR3aa: CSVRATTGTTSGANVLTF
j_gene: TRBJ2-6
v_gene: TRBV29-1
d_gene: TRBD1
abundance: .
len: 18

CDR3nt: TGTGCCAGCAGCTCAGCACAGCCATCGGTTAAAGGGACCCAGTACTTC
CDR3aa: CASSSAQPSVKGTQYF
j_gene: TRBJ2-5
v_gene: TRBV7-2
d_gene: .
abundance: few
len: 16

CDR3nt: TGTGCCAGCAGCGGCGATGGGCCGAGCACCGGGGAGCTGTTTTTT
CDR3aa: CASSGDGPSTGELFF
j_gene: TRBJ2-2
v_gene: TRBV9
d_gene: .
abundance: .
len: 15

CDR3nt: TGTGCCAGTAGTACCCTGATTCAGCGCGCGAACACCGGGGAGCTGTTTTTT
CDR3aa: CASSTLIQRANTGELFF
j_gene: TRBJ2-2
v_gene: TRBV19
d_gene: .
abundance: .
len: 17

CDR3nt: TGTGCCAGCAGCTTGGGGGGATATGGCTACACCTTC
CDR3aa: CASSLGGYGYTF
j_gene: TRBJ1-2
v_gene: TRBV13
d_gene: .
abundance: .
len: 12

CDR3nt: TGTGCCAGCAGTACACCGGGACAGGGGGTCCATCAGCCCCAGCATTTT
CDR3aa: CASSTPGQGVHQPQHF
j_gene: TRBJ1-5
v_gene: TRBV28
d_gene: TRBD1
abundance: .
len: 16

CDR3nt: TGCGCCAGCAGCCCTACAGGGGCGGAGAATCAGCCCCAGCATTTT
CDR3aa: CASSPTGAENQPQHF
j_gene: TRBJ1-5
v_gene: TRBV5-1
d_gene: TRBD1
abundance: .
len: 15

CDR3nt: TGTGCCAGCAGCCAAGCGGGCGGGGCGGAGACCCAGTACTTC
CDR3aa: CASSQAGGAETQYF
j_gene: TRBJ2-5
v_gene: TRBV3-1/TRBV3-2
d_gene: .
abundance: .
len: 14